This T cell receptor beta chain was found in a study of T cell responses to AZD1222 COVID-19 vaccine. Study conclusions and caveats: Only six or seven AZD1222 recipients tested seropositive at baseline. Most donors were white British and more were female, and clonal diversity was possibly underestimated. Dominant CD4 TCR responses targeted spike regions 160-218 and 743-854.

Profiled with immunoSEQ multiplex PCR; TCRdb holds only in-frame clones, not every one. The repertoire holds about 150,000 clones, with 80% to 90% as singletons. The germline V gene encodes CDR1 ENHRY and CDR2 SYGVKD. The CDR3 is made up of 14 amino acids. J was trimmed by 2 bases and V by 7 bases; bases with no gene match: 8. With regard to this clone: Its antigen is still unknown.

This chain uses TRBV10-3 with TRBJ2-7; TRBD1 aligns across 7 bases. Here the sequenced sample was peripheral blood, taken on day 0 of AZD1222 vaccination. This TCR derives from an adult in good health. CDR3 sequence (DNA): TGTGCCATCATGTCCGGGACAGTGGCCTACGAGCAGTACTTC. It yields the protein CAIMSGTVAYEQYF.